The 9 T cell receptor beta chains below all came from one sample that was sequenced in a study of PD-L1 blockade in urothelial cancer. Stated time point: pretreatment peripheral blood. Produced via immunoSEQ multiplex PCR; TCRdb's table is partial and in-frame only. The sample yields about 74,000 clones, almost 90% seen once. The specimen was PBMCs, collected around atezolizumab (anti-PD-L1) treatment. The receptors come from a man in his sixties or seventies with urothelial cancer.

In nucleotides, the CDR3 is TGTGCCAGCAGCGGCAGGGCAGGGGCCTACGAGCAGTACTTC. It codes for CASSGRAGAYEQYF. The J gene is TRBJ2-7, the V gene TRBV7-8; weak D call: TRBD1 (6 bases). V gave up 5 bases and J gave up 2 bases, with 13 bases separating them. The CDR3 sequence is 14 residues long. The V gene's germline CDR1 is SGHVS and CDR2 FQNEAQ.

The V gene is TRBV15, the J gene TRBJ2-5; D is perhaps TRBD1 (6 bases). The CDR3 spans 16 residues. The V and J ends lost 1 base and 5 bases respectively, with 17 bases between them. CDR1 is LNHNV, CDR2 YYDKDF, per germline (reference sequence). Here the CDR3 DNA reads TGTGCCACCAGCAGAGTGGGGCAGGGGTTTGGCGAGACCCAGTACTTC. It translates to CATSRVGQGFGETQYF.

CDR3 residues: CASSLRDRTDTQYF. CDR3 in DNA: TGTGCCAGCAGTCTCCGGGACAGGACAGATACGCAGTATTTT. This chain connects TRBV6-1 to TRBJ2-3; 8 bases align to TRBD1. Germline trimming cut 5 bases from V and 3 bases from J; bases unmatched to any gene: 4. CDR3 length equals 14 residues. CDR1 is MNHNS, CDR2 SASEGT, per germline.

This chain connects TRBV27 to TRBJ2-5; D is ambiguous. The CDR3 is made up of 14 amino acids. The V gene lost 4 bases and the J gene lost 5 bases, with 14 bases spanning the gap. Germline loops: CDR1 MNHEY, CDR2 SMNVEV (reference sequence). The CDR3 DNA reads as TGTGCCAGCAGTTACGGTCGGTCCAGGGAGACCCAGTACTTC. As protein: CASSYGRSRETQYF.

This clone was seen a few times. The J gene is TRBJ1-2, the V gene TRBV28; D ambiguous. The germline gives CDR1 MDHEN, CDR2 SYDVKM. This CDR3 spans 13 amino acids. The V end was cut by 7 bases, the J end by 2 bases, with 11 bases between. CDR3 loop: CASTSRPNYGYTF. The CDR3, as DNA: TGTGCCAGCACCTCTAGGCCAAACTATGGCTACACCTTC.

The chain recombines TRBV11-2 with TRBJ1-1; 11 bases map to TRBD1. The CDR3 consists of 14 residues. Trimming removed 4 bases from V and 6 bases from J; junction bases left unmatched: 4. The germline V gene has CDR1 SGHAT and CDR2 FQNNGV. Here the CDR3 DNA reads TGTGCCAGCAGCTGGGGGGGACAGGGGGCTGAAGCTTTCTTT. Translated: CASSWGGQGAEAFF.

This chain connects TRBV4-1 to TRBJ2-2, with 7 bases lining up with TRBD1. CDR3 length: 13 residues. J lost 1 base, V lost 11 bases, and 4 bases had no gene match. The germline gives CDR1 MGHRA, CDR2 YSYEKL. DNA of the CDR3: TGCGCCGCCCGGGACAGGAACACCGGGGAGCTGTTTTTT. The encoded protein is CAARDRNTGELFF.

The chain recombines TRBV10-2 with TRBJ2-1; 8 nucleotides align to TRBD1. J gave up 5 bases and V 6 bases, and 6 bases lay outside the gene matches. Germline V gene lookup returns CDR1 WSHSY and CDR2 SAAADI. The CDR3 is 14 residues long. The CDR3 DNA reads as TGCGCCAGCAGAATTGGACAGGGAAACAATGAGCAGTTCTTC. This encodes CASRIGQGNNEQFF.

The chain links TRBV28 to TRBJ1-4, with unresolved D. This CDR3 is built from 14 residues. Germline V gene data show CDR1 as MDHEN and CDR2 as SYDVKM. Trimming took 3 bases from V and 9 from J, leaving 14 bases between them. In nucleotides, the CDR3 is TGTGCCAGCAGTTTTCACGGCGGGAGGCAAAAACTGTTTTTT. Protein product: CASSFHGGRQKLFF. Full variable domain (rest looked up from reference TRBV28 and TRBJ1-4): DVKVTQSSRYLVKRTGEKVFLECVQDMDHENMFWYRQDPGLGLRLIYFSYDVKMKEKGDIPEGYSVSREKKERFSLILESASTNQTSMYLCASSFHGGRQKLFFGSGTQLSVL.